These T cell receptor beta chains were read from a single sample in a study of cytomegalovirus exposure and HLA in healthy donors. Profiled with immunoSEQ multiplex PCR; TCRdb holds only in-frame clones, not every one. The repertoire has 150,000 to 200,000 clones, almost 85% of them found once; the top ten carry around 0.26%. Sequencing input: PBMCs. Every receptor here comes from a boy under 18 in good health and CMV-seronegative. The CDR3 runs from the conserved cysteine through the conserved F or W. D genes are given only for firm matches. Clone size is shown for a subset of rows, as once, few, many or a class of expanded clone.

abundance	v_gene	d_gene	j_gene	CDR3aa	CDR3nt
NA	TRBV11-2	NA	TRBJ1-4	CASSLRELGYEKLFF	TGTGCCAGCAGCTTGAGGGAGCTCGGTTATGAAAAACTGTTTTTT
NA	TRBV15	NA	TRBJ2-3	CATSRDLRSYTDTQYF	TGTGCCACCAGCAGAGATCTCCGGAGCTACACAGATACGCAGTATTTT
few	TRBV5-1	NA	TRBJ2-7	CASSTELESYEQYF	TGCGCCAGCAGCACCGAACTAGAGTCCTACGAGCAGTACTTC
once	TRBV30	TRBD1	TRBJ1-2	CAWGQDYGYTF	TGTGCCTGGGGACAGGACTATGGCTACACCTTC
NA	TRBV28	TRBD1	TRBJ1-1	CASRLLGTVAEAFF	TGTGCCAGCAGGCTACTAGGGACAGTGGCTGAAGCTTTCTTT
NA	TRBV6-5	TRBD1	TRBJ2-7	CASSRGTGSYEQYF	TGTGCCAGCAGTCGCGGGACAGGGTCCTACGAGCAGTACTTC
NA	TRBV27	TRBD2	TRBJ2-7	CASRQRDAEQYF	TGTGCCAGCAGGCAGCGGGACGCAGAGCAGTACTTC
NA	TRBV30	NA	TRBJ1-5	CAWSVLSQPQHF	TGTGCCTGGAGTGTACTAAGTCAGCCCCAGCATTTT
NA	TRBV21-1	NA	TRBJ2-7	CASISRAKGYEQYF	TGTGCCAGCATATCCAGGGCTAAGGGCTACGAGCAGTACTTC
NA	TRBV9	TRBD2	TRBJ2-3	CASSVEREVTDTQYF	TGTGCCAGCAGCGTAGAGCGGGAGGTCACAGATACGCAGTATTTT
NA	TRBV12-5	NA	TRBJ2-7	CASGNTGTHEQYF	TGTGCTAGTGGGAATACAGGGACCCACGAGCAGTACTTC
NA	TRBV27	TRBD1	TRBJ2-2	CASKRQGSTGELFF	TGTGCCAGCAAGAGACAGGGCTCCACCGGGGAGCTGTTTTTT
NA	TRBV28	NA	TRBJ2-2	CASSFLGAETGELFF	TGTGCCAGCAGTTTCCTCGGAGCGGAGACCGGGGAGCTGTTTTTT
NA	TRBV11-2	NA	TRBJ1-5	CASAGGMHQPQHF	TGTGCCAGCGCGGGAGGAATGCATCAGCCCCAGCATTTT
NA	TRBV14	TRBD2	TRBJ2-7	CASSQVNVGTTRWEQYF	TGTGCCAGCAGCCAAGTAAATGTCGGGACTACGCGGTGGGAGCAGTACTTC
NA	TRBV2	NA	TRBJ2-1	CASSDPGERNEQFF	TGTGCCAGCAGTGACCCGGGAGAGAGGAATGAGCAGTTCTTC
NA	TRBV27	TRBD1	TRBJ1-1	CASRGQDRYTEAFF	TGTGCCAGCAGGGGACAGGATCGGTACACTGAAGCTTTCTTT
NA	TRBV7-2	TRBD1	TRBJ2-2	CASTDRGNTGELFF	TGTGCCAGTACGGACAGGGGCAACACCGGGGAGCTGTTTTTT
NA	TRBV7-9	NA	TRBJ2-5	CASSRLSETQYF	TGTGCCAGTAGCCGACTCTCGGAGACCCAGTACTTC